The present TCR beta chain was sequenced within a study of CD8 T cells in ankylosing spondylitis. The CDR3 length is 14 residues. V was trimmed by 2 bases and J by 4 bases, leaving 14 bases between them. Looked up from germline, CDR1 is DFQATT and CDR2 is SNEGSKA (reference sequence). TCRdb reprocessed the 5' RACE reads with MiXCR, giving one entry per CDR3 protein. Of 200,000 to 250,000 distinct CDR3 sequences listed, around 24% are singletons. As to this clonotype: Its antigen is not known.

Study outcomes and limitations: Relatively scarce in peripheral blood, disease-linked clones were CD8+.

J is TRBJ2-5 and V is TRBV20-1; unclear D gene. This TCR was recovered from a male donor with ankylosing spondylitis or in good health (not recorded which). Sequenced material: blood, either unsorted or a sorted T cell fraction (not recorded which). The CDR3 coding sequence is TGCAGTGCTAGAATTTGGGGTCCCCGAGAGACCCAGTACTTC. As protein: CSARIWGPRETQYF.